This passage covers 4 T cell receptor beta chains from one sample sequenced in a study of blood T cell repertoires in COVID-19. Clones were read by immunoSEQ multiplex PCR, and TCRdb kept only the in-frame ones, dropping some. The sample consists of about 320,000 clones, over 75% of them appearing once. Sequencing was carried out using peripheral blood. Receptors were obtained from a human donor in a cohort sampled during active COVID-19.

This chain joins TRBV6-5 and TRBJ1-1; D not certain. Trimming pared 7 bases from V and 5 bases from J, leaving 14 bases between. Germline-derived CDR1 and CDR2 are MNHEY and SVGAGI. The length of the CDR3 is 13 residues. The CDR3 DNA sequence: TGTGCCAGCACCCTCCGGGAGACAACTGAAGCTTTCTTT. This codes for CASTLRETTEAFF.

This chain connects TRBV5-1 to TRBJ1-5; 8 bases are shared with TRBD1. The CDR3 consists of 13 residues. Germline V lookup: CDR1 SGHRS, CDR2 YFSETQ. Trimming cost V 5 bases and J 5 bases; bases outside gene matches: 3. DNA for the CDR3: TGCGCCAGCAGGCAGGGGGCCGATCAGCCCCAGCATTTT. Protein: CASRQGADQPQHF.

This sequence joins TRBV19 and TRBJ1-5; D is unclear. Trimming removed 5 bases from V and 4 bases from J, with 18 bases in between. Germline lookup yields CDR1 LNHDA and CDR2 SQIVND (reference sequence). The CDR3 contains 16 residues. Here the CDR3 reads CASSVEGGVQNQPQHF. CDR3 in DNA: TGTGCCAGTAGTGTGGAAGGCGGGGTTCAAAATCAGCCCCAGCATTTT.

The chain links TRBV7-9 to TRBJ1-5; TRBD1 matches 12 bases. Trimming removed 5 bases from V and 1 base from J; junction bases left unmatched: 12. Germline V lookup: CDR1 SEHNR, CDR2 FQNEAQ (reference sequence). The CDR3 covers 19 residues. CDR3 DNA: TGTGCCAGCAGCCCTATCGGGACAGGGGGCGGCGGGAGCAATCAGCCCCAGCATTTT. Its translation is CASSPIGTGGGGSNQPQHF.